A single sample is the source of the 26 T cell receptor beta chains below, sequenced in a study of CD8+CD57+ T cells in acquired aplastic anemia. CDR3 and TCR beta VDJ profiling relied on a genomic DNA template. Each CDR3 protein is one row after TCRdb ran MiXCR on the reads. Seen here are roughly 81,000 distinct CDR3 sequences, around 42% observed once, and the top ten hold 66%. The sequenced material came from sorted CD4+, CD8+, or CD8+CD57+ T cells (not recorded which) from PBMCs. These TCRs come from a human donor in good health, serving as a control.

This clonotype has at least ten counts. The rearrangement joins TRBV29-1 to TRBJ1-3; D unclear. V lost 3 bases, J lost 0 bases, and 6 bases lay in between. CDR3 size: 13 residues. The germline gives CDR1 SQVTM, CDR2 ANQGSEA. In nucleotides, the CDR3 is TGCAGCGTTGAGAGTGGCTCTGGAAACACCATATATTTT. Residues: CSVESGSGNTIYF.

The chain employs TRBV20-1 and TRBJ2-7; no clear D gene. The CDR3 is 11 residues long. V was clipped by 4 bases and J by 2 bases, with 6 bases between them. Per the germline V gene, CDR1 is DFQATT and CDR2 is SNEGSKA (reference sequence). The CDR3: CSAKGPYEQYF. The CDR3 bases are TGCAGTGCTAAGGGTCCCTACGAGCAGTACTTC.

This chain links TRBV5-5 with TRBJ1-5; 9 bases line up with TRBD1. In germline, CDR1 is SGHKS, CDR2 YYEKEE (reference sequence). J was trimmed by 12 bases and V by 3 bases; bases with no gene match: 4. The CDR3 has 12 amino acids. CDR3 sequence: CASSSGQGLQHF. CDR3 sequence (DNA): TGTGCCAGCAGCTCTGGACAGGGGCTCCAGCATTTT.

The chain employs TRBV7-2 and TRBJ2-2, with D possibly TRBD1 on 7 matching bases. This CDR3 comprises 13 residues. With 5 bases removed from V and 7 bases from J, the gap between germline ends came to 11 bases. The germline V gene encodes CDR1 SGHTA and CDR2 FQGNSA. In DNA, the CDR3 is TGTGCCAGCAGCCAGGGGGGTGGCGGGGAGCTGTTTTTT. Translation: CASSQGGGGELFF. Using reference TRBV7-2 and TRBJ2-2 for the parts outside the CDR3, the full variable domain is GAGVSQSPSNKVTEKGKDVELRCDPISGHTALYWYRQSLGQGLEFLIYFQGNSAPDKSGLPSDRFSAERTGGSVSTLTIQRTQQEDSAVYLCASSQGGGGELFFGEGSRLTVL.

The rearrangement links TRBV25-1 to TRBJ2-2, with 7 bases aligning to TRBD2. CDR3 length: 15 amino acids. V gave up 5 bases and J gave up 2 bases; unmatched junction bases: 5. Per the germline V gene, CDR1 is MGHDK and CDR2 is SYGVNS. The CDR3 sequence: CASSLRGVNTGELFF. CDR3 coding DNA: TGTGCCAGCAGTCTACGGGGGGTCAACACCGGGGAGCTGTTTTTT. The full variable domain, completed using reference TRBV25-1 and TRBJ2-2, is EADIYQTPRYLVIGTGKKITLECSQTMGHDKMYWYQQDPGMELHLIHYSYGVNSTEKGDLSSESTVSRIRTEHFPLTLESARPSHTSQYLCASSLRGVNTGELFFGEGSRLTVL.

This clonotype was seen more than once but under ten times. The V call is TRBV27, the J call TRBJ1-2; D is perhaps TRBD1 (5 bases). Per germline, CDR1 MNHEY and CDR2 SMNVEV (reference sequence). The CDR3 is 18 amino acids. V lost 1 base and J 2 bases, leaving 20 bases between the germline ends. The CDR3 protein is CASSLWEGLRGDNYGYTF. CDR3 nucleotides: TGTGCCAGCAGTTTATGGGAGGGCCTCCGAGGGGACAACTATGGCTACACCTTC.

This clonotype showed up many times. CDR3 in amino acids: CASSWKLAAYNEQFF. The CDR3 nucleotides read TGTGCCAGCAGCTGGAAACTAGCGGCCTACAATGAGCAGTTCTTC. The V call is TRBV7-6, the J call TRBJ2-1; the match to TRBD2 covers 8 bases. V gave up 4 bases and J gave up 2 bases; unmatched junction bases: 4. The CDR3 consists of 15 residues. Germline CDR1 reads SGHVS; CDR2 reads FNYEAQ.

The genes are TRBV20-1 and TRBJ1-1, with 10 nucleotides matching TRBD1. The CDR3 contains 13 residues. With V trimmed by 7 bases and J by 4 bases, 6 bases remained unmatched. The germline gives CDR1 DFQATT, CDR2 SNEGSKA (reference sequence). CDR3 DNA sequence: TGCAGTGTAGACAGGGGGCAAGTCACTGAAGCTTTCTTT. This sequence encodes CSVDRGQVTEAFF.

The rearrangement links TRBV27 to TRBJ2-3; the D gene could be TRBD1 or TRBD2 (5 bases each). CDR1 MNHEY and CDR2 SMNVEV come from the germline V gene (reference sequence). Deletions cut 5 bases from V and 5 bases from J, with 8 bases between. The CDR3 contains 12 residues. DNA for the CDR3: TGTGCCAGCAGTCATGGGGGAGATACGCAGTATTTT. It translates to CASSHGGDTQYF.

The chain joins TRBV25-1 to TRBJ2-3; 9 nucleotides agree with TRBD2. Germline trimming cut 6 bases from V and 4 bases from J; bases unmatched to any gene: 8. CDR3 size: 15 residues. CDR1 is MGHDK and CDR2 is SYGVNS in the germline V gene. CDR3 nucleotide sequence: TGTGCCAGCAGAGATAGCGGGAGCGGCCCAGATACGCAGTATTTT. It yields the protein CASRDSGSGPDTQYF.

V and J are TRBV15 and TRBJ2-7, with D possibly TRBD2 on 5 matching bases. CDR1 is LNHNV and CDR2 is YYDKDF in the germline V gene (reference sequence). The V end was cut by 0 bases, the J end by 3 bases, with 9 bases between. The length of the CDR3 is 14 residues. The CDR3 sequence is CATSRDQADYEQYF. DNA of the CDR3: TGTGCCACCAGCAGAGATCAAGCGGACTACGAGCAGTACTTC.

The sample holds many counts of this clonotype. J is TRBJ2-1 and V is TRBV24-1, with a possible D match to TRBD1 (6 bases). The CDR3 is 15 amino acids. Germline values: CDR1 KGHDR, CDR2 SFDVKD. With 4 bases removed from V and 8 bases from J, the gap between germline ends came to 17 bases. The CDR3 loop is CATSDSTGISHEQFF. CDR3 DNA sequence: TGTGCCACCAGTGACTCGACAGGTATCTCCCATGAGCAGTTCTTC.

This clonotype occurred a few times. V and J are TRBV4-1 and TRBJ2-1, with no clear D. With 1 base removed from V and 4 bases from J, the gap between germline ends came to 11 bases. The CDR3 runs 15 residues. Germline V lookup: CDR1 MGHRA, CDR2 YSYEKL. The CDR3 loop is CASSQGNYFYNEQFF. The CDR3 nucleotides are TGCGCCAGCAGCCAAGGCAATTACTTTTACAATGAGCAGTTCTTC.

V gene TRBV19 combines with J gene TRBJ1-1; 7 positions agree with TRBD1. V was clipped by 6 bases and J by 1 base; unmatched bases: 8. This CDR3 has 15 amino acids. The V gene's germline CDR1 is LNHDA and CDR2 SQIVND (reference sequence). CDR3 in DNA: TGTGCCAGTAGGAAAACGACAGGGAGGAACACTGAAGCTTTCTTT. It is translated as CASRKTTGRNTEAFF.

This clonotype has ten or more counts. The genes are TRBV20-1 and TRBJ1-2, with D perhaps TRBD1 (5 bases). Between the trimmed V and J ends, which lost 6 bases and 5 bases, there was a span of 25 bases. CDR1 is DFQATT, CDR2 SNEGSKA, per germline (reference sequence). This CDR3 is built from 16 residues. The CDR3 DNA reads as TGCAGTGCCCTACCCCTCCGGGACGGGGACGGGTATGGCTACACCTTC. Protein sequence: CSALPLRDGDGYGYTF.

This clonotype was picked up a small number of times. V gene TRBV4-3 combines with J gene TRBJ2-7, with TRBD1 matching 7 bases. This CDR3 has 18 residues. V shed 2 bases and J 2 bases; nucleotides not matched to a gene: 15. CDR1 and CDR2 from the germline V gene are LGHNA and YSLEER. The CDR3 region has the DNA TGCGCCAGCAGCCAAAATTATCGCCTGAGGGGGCAACCCTACGAGCAGTACTTC. Translation gives CASSQNYRLRGQPYEQYF.

The sample holds a few counts of this clonotype. The V call is TRBV30, the J call TRBJ2-7, with TRBD1 matching 10 bases. The V gene end was trimmed by 5 bases and the J gene end by 4 bases; junction bases not matched to a gene: 2. This CDR3 contains 12 residues. CDR1 is GTSNPN and CDR2 is SVGIG in the germline V gene (reference sequence). CDR3 DNA: TGTGCCTGGGCGGACAGGGGGTACGAGCAGTACTTC. Its translation is CAWADRGYEQYF.

This clonotype has only a few counts. V is TRBV12-3 or TRBV12-4 and J is TRBJ2-7, with 7 bases lining up with TRBD2. V lost 3 bases and J lost 0; bases outside the gene matches: 5. This CDR3 has 15 amino acids. The CDR3 DNA reads as TGTGCCAGCAGTTTGAACCGGGGGGACTCCTACGAGCAGTACTTC. Its protein is CASSLNRGDSYEQYF.

This clonotype came up a few times. One base away lies a much larger clone, so this may be a sequencing read error. Lacking the conserved final phenylalanine or tryptophan, this CDR3 likely reflects a read error. The J gene is TRBJ2-1, the V gene TRBV11-1; D tentatively fits TRBD1 or TRBD2 (5 bases each). From germline, CDR1 is SGHAT and CDR2 FQDESV (reference sequence). V was shortened by 2 bases and J by 4 bases, with 9 bases between the two germline ends. The CDR3 has 14 amino acids. CDR3 protein: CASSLIGAYNEQFL. For the CDR3, the DNA is TGTGCCAGCAGCTTAATCGGGGCGTACAATGAGCAGTTCCTC.

The gene calls are TRBV29-1 and TRBJ1-2; TRBD1 aligns across 8 bases. CDR1 SQVTM and CDR2 ANQGSEA come from the germline V gene. V dropped 8 bases and J dropped 4; count of bases not matched to a gene: 9. The CDR3 is 13 residues long. Here the CDR3 DNA reads TGCAGCTTGTCCGTGACAGGGGCCTATGGCTACACCTTC. Translated, it gives CSLSVTGAYGYTF.

The sample holds many counts of this clonotype. The chain has TRBV11-2 and TRBJ2-2; D is unresolved. The CDR3 is 11 residues long. Germline CDR1 reads SGHAT; CDR2 reads FQNNGV. V was cut by 4 bases and J by 5 bases, with 2 bases left in between. In DNA, the CDR3 is TGTGCCAGCAGCTCTACCGGGGAGCTGTTTTTT. As protein: CASSSTGELFF.

Of note for this clonotype: This could be a read error, since a much larger clone is one nucleotide away. This rearrangement joins TRBV7-2 to TRBJ1-2; TRBD1 might be the D (6 bases). CDR1 SGHTA and CDR2 FQGNSA come from the germline V gene. The CDR3 runs to 12 residues. Here the CDR3 DNA reads TGTGCCTGCAGCTTAGGGGGGGGTGGCTACACCTTC. Translated: CACSLGGGGYTF.

This chain links TRBV15 with TRBJ1-2; D is unresolved. V lost 8 bases and J lost 4, with 8 bases in between. The germline gives CDR1 LNHNV, CDR2 YYDKDF (reference sequence). CDR3 length equals 11 residues. The CDR3 sequence: CATSLGYGYTF. CDR3 DNA: TGTGCCACCTCCTTAGGCTATGGCTACACCTTC.

With respect to this clonotype: Because the CDR3 is missing its conserved closing phenylalanine or tryptophan, this is likely a read error. This chain connects TRBV19 to TRBJ1-1; TRBD1 matches 7 bases. The germline CDR1 and CDR2 sequences are LNHDA and SQIVND (reference sequence). The ends lost 3 bases at V and 0 bases at J; junction bases unmatched: 10. The CDR3 has 17 residues. CDR3 protein: CASSIHRDSRMNTEAFS. The CDR3 DNA reads as TGTGCCAGTAGTATTCATCGGGACAGCCGGATGAACACTGAAGCTTTCTCT.

This clonotype was recorded at least ten times. This chain joins TRBV7-8 and TRBJ2-3; no definite D call. Germline V CDR1 and CDR2: SGHVS, FQNEAQ. V lost 5 bases, J lost 0 bases, and 6 bases lay in between. The CDR3 has 13 residues. CDR3 sequence reads: CASSSQSTDTQYF. The CDR3 DNA reads TGTGCCAGCAGCAGCCAAAGCACAGATACGCAGTATTTT.

This chain connects TRBV5-8 to TRBJ2-7; D is undetermined. The J call is doubtful: the DNA matches TRBJ2-1 better. The germline CDR1 and CDR2 sequences are SGHTS and YDEGEE. This CDR3 is 13 amino acids long. The CDR3 DNA is TGTGCCAGCAGCTTGGGACTGTACAATGAGCAGTTCTTC. Amino acids: CASSLGLYNEQFF.